This T cell receptor beta chain came from a study of cytomegalovirus exposure and HLA in healthy donors. The PCR made use of 60 Vbeta and 13 Jbeta primers. Original analysis: The authors later counted 65 million to 80 million unique TCR beta chains, roughly 10 million of them shared. The method was immunoSEQ multiplex PCR; TCRdb's version includes in-frame clones alone and lacks a portion of them. The V and J calls and clone size were taken over from that table, and D and trimming were inferred from the DNA. Of roughly 71,000 clones detected, 65% to 70% appear once; the ten largest clones hold roughly 20%. This CDR3 spans 15 amino acids.

The rearrangement links TRBV12-2 to TRBJ1-2. TRBV12-2 is a documented pseudogene. Material for sequencing was PBMCs. The clonotype was recovered from a man aged 35 to 55 in good health and CMV-seropositive. The CDR3 DNA is TGTGCAAGTCGCTTAGTCGGGAAGTTAAGCTATGGCTACACCTTC. This translates into CASRLVGKLSYGYTF.